These 23 T cell receptor beta chains were sequenced from one sample in a study of T cells in Graves' hyperthyroidism and ophthalmopathy. The source material, RNA transcripts, was used to amplify TCR beta CDR3 regions. TCR CDR3 regions were first amplified by RT-PCR with HTBI primers. TCRdb re-derived calls from the multiplex PCR reads in MiXCR, one entry per CDR3 protein. Among about 210,000 distinct CDR3 sequences, about a sixth were seen once, and the ten largest hold 50%. Sequencing was carried out using blood. These receptors all come from a man aged 45-60 years with Graves' hyperthyroidism.

This clonotype occurred many times. CDR3 amino acids: CASSFTDGSTDTQYF. DNA of the CDR3: TGCGCCAGCAGCTTCACTGACGGTAGCACAGATACGCAGTATTTT. The chain links TRBV5-1 to TRBJ2-3, with D hard to call. Germline V lookup: CDR1 SGHRS, CDR2 YFSETQ. The CDR3 length is 15 residues. V lost 2 bases and J lost 0, with 10 bases in between.

There are a few counts of this clonotype. The V gene is TRBV2, the J gene TRBJ1-5; TRBD1 might be the D (6 bases). CDR1 and CDR2 from the germline V gene are SNHLY and FYNNEI. Trimming stripped 3 bases from V and 8 bases from J, with 11 bases between. The CDR3 contains 13 residues. CDR3 bases: TGTGCCAGCAGTGATGGGGGGGGCAAGCCCCAGCATTTT. It codes for CASSDGGGKPQHF.

This clonotype was seen ten or more times. This chain joins TRBV7-9 and TRBJ2-7; tentative D call: TRBD2 (5 bases). Trimming cost V 2 bases and J 6 bases, with 11 bases left between them. The germline V gene has CDR1 SEHNR and CDR2 FQNEAQ (reference sequence). The CDR3 sequence is 13 residues long. CDR3 bases: TGTGCCAGCAGCTTACCGGGGTACGGCGAGCAGTACTTC. It translates to CASSLPGYGEQYF. The full variable domain, in which reference TRBV7-9 and TRBJ2-7 provide the parts outside the CDR3, is DTGVSQNPRHKITKRGQNVTFRCDPISEHNRLYWYRQTLGQGPEFLTYFQNEAQLEKSRLLSDRFSAERPKGSFSTLEIQRTEQGDSAMYLCASSLPGYGEQYFGPGTRLTVT.

The sample holds many counts of this clonotype. The rearrangement links TRBV11-3 to TRBJ2-7, with a weak D call TRBD1 (5 bases). From germline, CDR1 is SGHNT and CDR2 YENEEA. V lost 3 bases to trimming and J lost 3 bases, with 9 bases between them. The CDR3 has 13 amino acids. The CDR3, as DNA: TGTGCCAGCAGCTTTGGGGCAAGCTACGAGCAGTACTTC. Encoded protein: CASSFGASYEQYF.

This sequence joins TRBV5-4 and TRBJ2-2, with 10 bases identical to TRBD1. CDR3 length: 16 amino acids. The germline V gene encodes CDR1 SGHNT and CDR2 YYREEE (reference sequence). V shed 0 bases and J 7 bases; nucleotides not matched to a gene: 6. CDR3 in DNA: TGTGCCAGCAGCTTGGGGGGACAGGGGTCCGGCGGGGAGCTGTTTTTT. Translated, it gives CASSLGGQGSGGELFF.

The chain joins TRBV5-1 to TRBJ2-7, with 9 positions matching TRBD1. The germline CDR1 and CDR2 sequences are SGHRS and YFSETQ. The CDR3 totals 16 residues. The ends lost 3 bases at V and 7 bases at J; junction bases unmatched: 14. The CDR3 is CASSSPGTGTGGEQYF. In DNA form, the CDR3 reads TGCGCCAGCAGCTCGCCCGGGACAGGGACTGGGGGGGAGCAGTACTTC.

In its sample, this clonotype was seen a few times. This chain joins TRBV6-1 and TRBJ1-4; D not certain. Trimming took 4 bases from V and 4 from J, leaving 7 bases between them. Germline CDR1 and CDR2: MNHNS and SASEGT. This CDR3 comprises 13 residues. The CDR3 loop reads CASSAQRNEKLFF. CDR3 bases: TGTGCCAGCAGTGCACAGCGTAATGAAAAACTGTTTTTT.

In this sample, this clonotype turned up many times. The genes are TRBV3-1 and TRBJ2-1, with 7 bases identical to TRBD1. CDR1 and CDR2 (germline): LGHDT, YNNKEL (reference sequence). CDR3 length: 16 residues. V lost 2 bases and J lost 3; bases outside the gene matches: 7. The CDR3 reads CASSQSTGWFYNEQFF. The DNA for the CDR3 is TGTGCCAGCAGCCAATCGACAGGGTGGTTCTACAATGAGCAGTTCTTC.

This clonotype showed up many times. V and J are TRBV13 and TRBJ2-1, with TRBD1 matching over 10 bases. J gave up 9 bases and V 5 bases, and 7 bases lay outside the gene matches. The CDR3 length is 14 residues. CDR1 PRHDT and CDR2 FYEKMQ come from the germline V gene (reference sequence). The CDR3 region has the DNA TGTGCCAGCAGCCGGGGACAGGGGAGGGGTGAGCAGTTCTTC. Translation: CASSRGQGRGEQFF.

This clonotype was observed at least ten times. The chain recombines TRBV20-1 with TRBJ2-7, with D tentatively TRBD1 or TRBD2 (5 bases each). CDR1 is DFQATT, CDR2 SNEGSKA, per germline (reference sequence). The V gene lost 2 bases and the J gene lost 4 bases, with 9 bases spanning the gap. The CDR3 length is 12 residues. The CDR3 spells CSARQGGYEQYF. The CDR3 DNA follows: TGCAGTGCTAGACAGGGCGGGTACGAGCAGTACTTC.

This clonotype showed up many times. J is TRBJ2-5 and V is TRBV28; D gene ambiguous. Germline V CDR1 and CDR2: MDHEN, SYDVKM. The CDR3 spans 13 residues. V dropped 6 bases and J dropped 5 bases, with 13 bases sitting between them. CDR3 bases: TGTGCCAGCAGCCTAGGTTTAGGGGAGACCCAGTACTTC. This codes for CASSLGLGETQYF.

With respect to this clonotype: This may be a read error, as it is one base from a much larger clone. The chain uses TRBV15 and TRBJ1-5; D uncertain. CDR1 is LNHNV and CDR2 is YYDKDF in the germline V gene (reference sequence). Trimming stripped 0 bases from V and 5 bases from J, with 14 bases between. The CDR3 has 16 amino acids. CDR3 sequence: CATSRDTAVFDQPQHF. In DNA form, the CDR3 reads TGTGCCACCAGCAGAGATACGGCCGTTTTTGATCAGCCCCAGCATTTT.

This clonotype was found a few times. An end of the junction does not agree with germline; a read error may underlie this. V and J are TRBV7-7 and TRBJ2-5; 8 bases are a match to TRBD1. From germline, CDR1 is SSHAT and CDR2 FNYEAQ (reference sequence). The CDR3 totals 13 residues. CDR3 nucleotides: TGTGCTAGCAGCAAGGACAGGGATGAGACCCAGTACTTC. Its protein product is CASSKDRDETQYF.

The rearrangement joins TRBV5-6 to TRBJ1-2; D might be TRBD1 (6 bases). V lost 6 bases and J 3 bases, leaving 15 bases between the germline ends. This CDR3 is 14 amino acids long. Germline V gene data show CDR1 as SGHDT and CDR2 as YYEEEE. The CDR3 here is CASTNRDKYYGYTF. DNA of the CDR3: TGTGCCAGCACGAACAGGGATAAGTACTATGGCTACACCTTC.

This clonotype was seen a few times. The V call is TRBV4-1, the J call TRBJ2-7, with 12 bases that match TRBD2. Trimming took 4 bases from V and 3 from J; bases not matched to a gene: 19. This CDR3 comprises 20 residues. The germline CDR1 and CDR2 sequences are MGHRA and YSYEKL. CDR3 region: CASSPGWTSGTILPIYEQYF. The CDR3 DNA reads TGCGCCAGCAGCCCGGGTTGGACTAGCGGGACCATTCTGCCTATCTACGAGCAGTACTTC.

DNA of the CDR3: TGCGCCAGCAGCCAAGAGGGGGGGGCTGAAGCTTTCTTT. It translates to CASSQEGGAEAFF. The genes are TRBV4-1 and TRBJ1-1; perhaps TRBD1 as D (5 bases). The CDR3 has 13 amino acids. Germline assignment: CDR1 MGHRA and CDR2 YSYEKL. V lost 0 bases and J 6 bases, leaving 8 bases between the germline ends.

This clonotype was recorded at least ten times. V gene TRBV6-5 combines with J gene TRBJ2-6; tentatively, D is TRBD1 (5 bases). V was trimmed by 0 bases and J by 6 bases, leaving 15 bases between them. The germline CDR1 and CDR2 sequences are MNHEY and SVGAGI. The CDR3 is 17 amino acids. The CDR3 DNA is TGTGCCAGCAGTTACTCACCCCAAGGGGCCGCGGCCAACGTCCTGACTTTC. It encodes CASSYSPQGAAANVLTF.

This clonotype was detected a few times. The CDR3, as DNA: TGTGCCAGCAGTCAACAGGGCGGTGGAGAGACCCAGTACTTC. This sequence encodes CASSQQGGGETQYF. This chain connects TRBV2 to TRBJ2-5, with D possibly matching TRBD1 (6 bases). The CDR3 totals 14 residues. The germline V and J ends were trimmed by 5 bases and 4 bases, with 14 bases remaining between them. Germline assignment: CDR1 SNHLY and CDR2 FYNNEI.

Only a few counts were recorded for this clonotype. The chain couples TRBV7-9 to TRBJ2-2; 13 bases fit TRBD2. J lost 2 bases, V lost 3 bases, and 6 bases had no gene match. Germline assignment: CDR1 SEHNR and CDR2 FQNEAQ (reference sequence). This CDR3 comprises 18 residues. The CDR3 reads CASSLGLAGYGNTGELFF. In nucleotides, the CDR3 is TGTGCCAGCAGCTTGGGACTAGCGGGATATGGTAACACCGGGGAGCTGTTTTTT. Supplemented by reference TRBV7-9 and TRBJ2-2, the full variable domain reads DTGVSQNPRHKITKRGQNVTFRCDPISEHNRLYWYRQTLGQGPEFLTYFQNEAQLEKSRLLSDRFSAERPKGSFSTLEIQRTEQGDSAMYLCASSLGLAGYGNTGELFFGEGSRLTVL.

This clonotype came up many times. The chain recombines TRBV12-3 or TRBV12-4 with TRBJ2-5; D is possibly TRBD2 (6 bases). The CDR3 totals 13 residues. V was cut by 11 bases and J by 5 bases, with 18 bases left in between. As DNA, the CDR3 is TGTGCCGGAAGCCGGGGCGGGACGGAGACCCAGTACTTC. Translated, it gives CAGSRGGTETQYF.

The chain joins TRBV6-2 or TRBV6-3 to TRBJ1-2; 8 bases are shared with TRBD1. The CDR3 length is 15 residues. CDR1 MNHEY and CDR2 SVGEGT come from the germline V gene. The trim removed 6 bases at V and 6 bases at J, leaving 12 bases unmatched. The CDR3 coding sequence is TGTGCCAGCAGGCTACCCGCAAGGACAGGGAATGGCTACACCTTC. Amino acids: CASRLPARTGNGYTF.

The chain links TRBV5-1 to TRBJ1-1, with D possibly TRBD1 on 5 matching bases. This CDR3 has 14 residues. V gave up 0 bases and J gave up 4 bases, with 10 bases separating them. Germline V lookup: CDR1 SGHRS, CDR2 YFSETQ. CDR3 nucleotides: TGCGCCAGCAGCTTGGCTCAGGGTTTCACTGAAGCTTTCTTT. It specifies CASSLAQGFTEAFF.

This rearrangement joins TRBV28 to TRBJ1-4; D uncertain. CDR3 size: 14 residues. Germline V gene sequence: CDR1 MDHEN, CDR2 SYDVKM. V was cut by 3 bases and J by 8 bases, with 13 bases left in between. The CDR3 DNA follows: TGTGCCAGCAGTTTCCACGGAGGTGTGGAAAAACTGTTTTTT. Its translation is CASSFHGGVEKLFF.